Listed below are T cell receptor beta chains from one sample, sequenced in a study of metastatic and nonmetastatic thyroid tumors. TCRdb re-called clones via MiXCR from the PCR reads. The repertoire includes about 41,000 clones, roughly 31% of them detected once, and 9.9% sits in the top ten. Sequenced sample: blood. All receptors derive from a male donor with papillary thyroid cancer or a benign thyroid nodule (not recorded which). Some clones in this sample may be carry-over from other donors' samples. The CDR3 runs from the conserved cysteine through the conserved F or W. The D gene is left open where the match is weak. Clone size is not always given. Where it is, it says once, few, many or a class for expanded clones.

. | TRBJ1-4 | many | TRBV12-3/TRBV12-4 | TGTGCCAGCAGCAGTGGTGAAAAACTGTTTTTT | CASSSGEKLFF
. | TRBJ2-5 | many | TRBV4-1 | TGCGCCAGCAGCCAAGATTCGGGGGAGGAGACCCAGTACTTC | CASSQDSGEETQYF
. | TRBJ2-7 | many | TRBV28 | TGTGCCAGCAGCTCCTATGGGGTGGTAGGCTACGAGCAGTACTTC | CASSSYGVVGYEQYF
. | TRBJ2-1 | . | TRBV11-2 | TGTGCCAGCAGCTTAGTACGGGGCAATGAGCAGTTCTTC | CASSLVRGNEQFF
. | TRBJ1-5 | . | TRBV20-1 | TGCAGTGCTAGCAAAGTGTATAGCAATCAGCCCCAGCATTTT | CSASKVYSNQPQHF
. | TRBJ2-7 | . | TRBV5-1 | TGCGCCAGCAGCTCCACAGACGGGGGGCGGGAGCAGTACTTC | CASSSTDGGREQYF
TRBD1 | TRBJ2-7 | many | TRBV30 | TGTGCCGGGAAAAAGGACAGGGGGTTCTACGAGCAGTACTTC | CAGKKDRGFYEQYF
TRBD1 | TRBJ1-1 | few | TRBV5-1 | TGCGCCAGCAGCTTGGTACAGGGGAAGGCTGAAGCTTTCTTT | CASSLVQGKAEAFF
TRBD1 | TRBJ1-3 | . | TRBV19 | TGTGCCAGTACCCCCGGGACAGGGCTTGGAAACACCATATATTTT | CASTPGTGLGNTIYF
. | TRBJ2-7 | medium-sized | TRBV28 | TGTGCCAGCAGTCCCGGGGACTCGTCCTACGAGCAGTACTTC | CASSPGDSSYEQYF
. | TRBJ1-1 | many | TRBV6-5 | TGTGCCAGCAGTTACTACAGCAGGACAAACACTGAAGCTTTCTTT | CASSYYSRTNTEAFF
. | TRBJ1-1 | medium-sized | TRBV6-5 | TGTGCCAGCAGTTACCCGGACAGCGGAACTGAAGCTTTCTTT | CASSYPDSGTEAFF
. | TRBJ1-6 | medium-sized | TRBV20-1 | TGCAGTGCTAGAGATACCGGGGATTCTTCACCCCTCCACTTT | CSARDTGDSSPLHF
. | TRBJ2-2 | few | TRBV6-1 | TGTGCCAGCAGTGAAGAGGTGGTCGGGGAGCTGTTTTTT | CASSEEVVGELFF
. | TRBJ2-1 | many | TRBV12-5 | TGTGCTAGTGGTTTGGAACTCGGAGTCCCCGGTTATAATGAGCAGTTCTTC | CASGLELGVPGYNEQFF
. | TRBJ1-4 | few | TRBV28 | TGTGCCAGCATTTTCGACATGGGGCTCAGGGAAAAACTGTTTTTT | CASIFDMGLREKLFF
. | TRBJ1-2 | many | TRBV28 | TGTGCCAGCAGTATCATACCGGTGGTGTACACCTTC | CASSIIPVVYTF
. | TRBJ2-4 | few | TRBV28 | TGTTCCAGCTCCGTCTCAGGGAACTACATTCAGTACTTC | CSSSVSGNYIQYF
. | TRBJ2-3 | many | TRBV7-9 | TGTGCCAGCAGCTTGAGGACAGATACGCAGTATTTT | CASSLRTDTQYF
. | TRBJ2-2 | . | TRBV11-2 | TGTGCCAGCAGCTGGGGGGGCGTGAGGGCCCCCGGGGAGCTGTTTTTT | CASSWGGVRAPGELFF
. | TRBJ1-4 | many | TRBV6-1 | TGTGCCAGCAGCATGGACAGCGTCGATGAAAAACTGTTTTTT | CASSMDSVDEKLFF
. | TRBJ2-7 | few | TRBV28 | TGTGCCAGCAGTTTAGGGGGGGCCGGCTACGAGCAGTACTTC | CASSLGGAGYEQYF
. | TRBJ1-4 | many | TRBV20-1 | TGCAGTGTCCCCCCGAGCTACGCAACTAATGAAAAACTGTTTTTT | CSVPPSYATNEKLFF
. | TRBJ1-2 | few | TRBV25-1 | TGTGCAAGCAGTGATACAGGTTATGACTACACCTTC | CASSDTGYDYTF
. | TRBJ2-7 | few | TRBV28 | TGTGCCAGCAGTTCACCTCCTAGGTACTCCTACGAGCAGTACTTC | CASSSPPRYSYEQYF
. | TRBJ2-7 | . | TRBV12-5 | TGTGCTAGTGGTTTATGGGTGAGGGGGGCGGACTACGAGCAGTACTTC | CASGLWVRGADYEQYF
. | TRBJ1-5 | few | TRBV28 | TGTGCCAGCAGTTTTTTGGCCGGGGTTCAGCCCCAGCATTTT | CASSFLAGVQPQHF
. | TRBJ1-1 | many | TRBV5-6 | TGTGCCAGCAGCCGGCCGAGGGAGGGGCTGAACACTGAAGCTTTCTTT | CASSRPREGLNTEAFF
. | TRBJ2-3 | many | TRBV10-1 | TGCGCCAGCAGTGTCGACTTTTCTGGCACAGATACGCAGTATTTT | CASSVDFSGTDTQYF
TRBD1 | TRBJ2-7 | . | TRBV12-3/TRBV12-4 | TGTGCCAGCAGTTCATCTCCGGGACAGGGACCTAAACCCTACGAGCAGTACTTC | CASSSSPGQGPKPYEQYF
. | TRBJ2-2 | . | TRBV28 | TGTGCCAGCAGTTTACCAGAGCGGAGGAACGGGGAGCTGTTTTTT | CASSLPERRNGELFF
. | TRBJ2-7 | many | TRBV6-1 | TGTGCCAGCAGTTTGACAGTTAGGCCCTACGAGCAGTACTTC | CASSLTVRPYEQYF
. | TRBJ1-6 | . | TRBV20-1 | TGCAGTGCTAGCCCCCAGGGTGGTGATTCACCCCTCCACTTT | CSASPQGGDSPLHF
. | TRBJ2-5 | many | TRBV19 | TGTGCCAGTAGTATAGCGGACGCGGGCCAAGAGGCCCAGTACTTC | CASSIADAGQEAQYF
TRBD1 | TRBJ1-1 | . | TRBV5-1 | TGCGCCAGCAGAATAACAGGGGACACTGAAGCTTTCTTT | CASRITGDTEAFF
TRBD1 | TRBJ1-3 | few | TRBV12-3/TRBV12-4 | TGTGCCAGCATGCCGTGGACAGGGGAGTTTAACACCATATATTTT | CASMPWTGEFNTIYF
TRBD1 | TRBJ2-6 | many | TRBV6-5 | TGTGCCAGCAGTTACGCCCTGGCGGACAGGGGGGCCAACGTCCTGACTTTC | CASSYALADRGANVLTF
. | TRBJ2-1 | . | TRBV9 | TGTGCCAGCAGCGCCACTCCTTTGGGCATCAATGAGCAGTTCTTC | CASSATPLGINEQFF
. | TRBJ2-1 | many | TRBV9 | TGTGCCAGCAGCGCGCTAGGCGATGAGCAGTTCTTC | CASSALGDEQFF
TRBD1 | TRBJ2-3 | . | TRBV11-2 | TGTGCCAGCAGCTTAGTAGATCTTGGGACAGGGCTGCAGTATTTT | CASSLVDLGTGLQYF
. | TRBJ2-3 | . | TRBV5-1 | TGCGCCAGCGATATGGGGCAGGGAGATACGCAGTATTTT | CASDMGQGDTQYF
TRBD1 | TRBJ1-5 | . | TRBV4-1 | TGCCAGCAGCCAAGTATCGGGGACAGGGGGCGCCGTAGCAATCAGCCCCAGCATTTT | CQQPSIGDRGRRSNQPQHF
TRBD1 | TRBJ1-6 | many | TRBV7-9 | TGTGCCAGCAGCCCAGACGGGACAGGGAATAATTCACCCCTCCACTTT | CASSPDGTGNNSPLHF
. | TRBJ2-7 | . | TRBV9 | TGTGCCAGCAGAGGAGACGGGGGCGGTACCTACGAGCAGTACTTC | CASRGDGGGTYEQYF
. | TRBJ1-5 | . | TRBV19 | TGTGCCAGTAGTAAGCGTGGTGTGAAGGGCAAGAATTATAGCAATCAGCCCCAGCATTTT | CASSKRGVKGKNYSNQPQHF
. | TRBJ1-6 | . | TRBV11-2 | TGTGCCAGCAGCCCCCAACGCGGATTATCACCCCTCCACTTT | CASSPQRGLSPLHF
. | TRBJ2-7 | . | TRBV4-1 | TGCGCCAGCAGCCAAGACCTCGGATACGAGCAGTACTTC | CASSQDLGYEQYF
. | TRBJ2-5 | . | TRBV20-1 | TGCAGTGCTAGTATGGAGGGGACCAAAGAGACCAAGTACTTC | CSASMEGTKETKYF
TRBD1 | TRBJ2-7 | . | TRBV6-2/TRBV6-3 | TGTGCCAGCAGTAACCCGGGACAGGGTAAGGTCGACGAGCAGTACTTC | CASSNPGQGKVDEQYF
. | TRBJ2-5 | many | TRBV13 | TGTGCCAGCAGCTTAGTAGTTCAAGAGACCCAGTACTTC | CASSLVVQETQYF
TRBD2 | TRBJ2-1 | . | TRBV24-1 | TGTGCCACCAGTGATTTGGATGGTAGCGGGAACTCAAGGAATGAGCAGTTCTTC | CATSDLDGSGNSRNEQFF
. | TRBJ2-1 | . | TRBV2 | TGTGCCAGCACTCCATACAGGAGCTCCTACAATGAGCAGTTCTTC | CASTPYRSSYNEQFF
. | TRBJ1-1 | . | TRBV6-6 | TGTGCCGGCAGTTACTCTTTGTGGACTGAAGCTTTCTTT | CAGSYSLWTEAFF
. | TRBJ1-1 | . | TRBV6-2/TRBV6-3 | TGTGCCAGCAGGGGGACGAACACTGAAGCTTTCTTT | CASRGTNTEAFF
. | TRBJ2-6 | . | TRBV28 | TGTGCCGGCAGTTCTACCCTGGGATGCCCCTCTGGGTCCAACGTCCTGACTTTC | CAGSSTLGCPSGSNVLTF
. | TRBJ2-1 | many | TRBV27 | TGTGCCAGCAGTTTCCCGAAGCAGTTCTTC | CASSFPKQFF
. | TRBJ2-7 | medium-sized | TRBV5-1 | TGCGCCAGCAGCTTGACCCCTAACGAGCAGTACTTC | CASSLTPNEQYF
. | TRBJ2-7 | . | TRBV14 | TGTGCCAGCAGCCATGGTAAATCCTACGAGCAGTACTTC | CASSHGKSYEQYF
. | TRBJ1-2 | few | TRBV6-1 | TGTGCCATCAGTTCTGGTCCGACCGGCTATGGCTACACCTTC | CAISSGPTGYGYTF
TRBD1 | TRBJ2-7 | . | TRBV6-1 | TGTGCCAGCAGACCTGACAGGGTTGGGGGGCAGTACTTC | CASRPDRVGGQYF